This T cell receptor beta chain was captured by sequencing in a study of blood T cells in healthy people across ages. A second 7 to 11 cycle PCR used barcoded and J-beta primers. Using its own MiXCR run on the 5' RACE reads, TCRdb lists one record per CDR3 protein. The table has over a million distinct CDR3 sequences, 35% to 55% seen once; the top ten hold approximately 20%. Of note for this clonotype: Its antigen is not known.

CDR1 is SQVTM and CDR2 is ANQGSEA in the germline V gene. Unmatched junction bases numbered 5, after V lost 6 bases and J lost 4 bases. The CDR3 has 13 amino acids. The study's findings and limits: Naive and antigen-experienced cells could not be conclusively compared, given unsorted PBMCs. Roughly linearly, TCR beta diversity per million T cells fell as age increased.

This chain connects TRBV29-1 to TRBJ1-5, with 8 positions matching TRBD1. This receptor was obtained from a woman in her fifties or sixties in good health. The sample consisted of blood. CDR3 sequence (DNA): TGCAGCGTCAGACAGGGGTGGAATCAGCCCCAGCATTTT. Amino acids: CSVRQGWNQPQHF.